Given below is one T cell receptor beta chain in context. As yet, its antigen is unknown. The data belong to a study of cytotoxic CD8 clonotypes in ibrutinib-treated CLL. Study findings and constraints: Elevated clonality accompanied ibrutinib response, with a return toward baseline values at progression.

Trimming removed 2 bases from V and 2 bases from J, with 13 bases in between. CDR1 and CDR2 (germline): LGHNA, YNFKEQ. The CDR3 runs 15 residues. Depths of 1 in 200,000 to 1 in 1 million T cells were the sequencing target. This table comes from immunoSEQ multiplex PCR, and its TCRdb copy is limited to in-frame clones, with some not included. The table lists roughly 130,000 clones, 70% to 80% of them singletons. The material sequenced was PBMCs, taken after 12 months of ibrutinib treatment. The gene calls are TRBV4-2 and TRBJ2-7; D remains unclear. The TCR sequence derives from a human donor with chronic lymphocytic leukemia. CDR3 nucleotides: TGTGCCAGCAGCCAATTCCGGGCCTCCACCTACGAGCAGTACTTC. Its translation is CASSQFRASTYEQYF.